This is a list of T cell receptor beta chains from one sample in a study of blood T cell repertoires in COVID-19. Some clones are missing from TCRdb's copy, which holds only in-frame ones; the method was immunoSEQ multiplex PCR. The table records roughly 220,000 clones, approximately 80% of them present only once. The sample comprised PBMCs or T cells enriched from blood (not recorded which). These receptors all come from a man aged 30 to 39 with acute COVID-19. Each CDR3 is given with its conserved first and last residue. The D gene is left open where the match is weak. Size tells how often a clone was seen (once, few, many) or the class of an expanded clone, and some rows leave it out.

d_gene	abundance	j_gene	v_gene	CDR3nt	CDR3aa
.	.	TRBJ2-2	TRBV10-3	TGTGCCATCAGCCCCTCCCAGGGGGGGGAGCTGTTTTTT	CAISPSQGGELFF
.	.	TRBJ1-2	TRBV29-1	TGCAGCGTTGAATCAGCAAGGGGTGGCTACACCTTC	CSVESARGGYTF
.	many	TRBJ1-4	TRBV28	TGTGCCAGCAGGAAAACAGGGAGTGAAAAACTGTTTTTT	CASRKTGSEKLFF
.	.	TRBJ2-5	TRBV6-6	TGTGCCAGCAGTACTCAAGAGACCCAGTACTTC	CASSTQETQYF
.	few	TRBJ2-7	TRBV3-1/TRBV3-2	TGTGCCAGCAGCCAAGATCATGCTTCGGGCGAGCAGTACTTC	CASSQDHASGEQYF
TRBD1	.	TRBJ2-1	TRBV5-1	TGCGCCAGCACCTCCTCTGGACAGGCTGGATCCTACAATGAGCAGTTCTTC	CASTSSGQAGSYNEQFF
.	.	TRBJ2-7	TRBV3-1/TRBV3-2	TGTGCCAGCAGCCTCGAAAGATGGGGAGGTCTGTACTTC	CASSLERWGGLYF
TRBD2	.	TRBJ2-1	TRBV2	TGTGCCAGCACCACCTTCGGAGCGGGGGACAATGAGCAGTTCTTC	CASTTFGAGDNEQFF
.	.	TRBJ1-1	TRBV6-5	TGTGCCAGCAGTTACGATTGGAGGGGCACTGAAGCTTTCTTT	CASSYDWRGTEAFF
.	.	TRBJ1-2	TRBV15	TGTGCCACCAGCGGGGCCGGTTCTAACTATGGCTACACCTTC	CATSGAGSNYGYTF
.	.	TRBJ2-1	TRBV15	TGTGCCACCAGCAGAGAAATCCTCTCCTACAATGAGCAGTTCTTC	CATSREILSYNEQFF
TRBD2	.	TRBJ2-7	TRBV4-2	TGTGCCAGCAGCCAAGAGAGACTAGCGGGGGCTGCGTCCGAGCAGTACTTC	CASSQERLAGAASEQYF
TRBD1	.	TRBJ1-2	TRBV3-1/TRBV3-2	TGTGCCAGCAGCCAAGCTTTACACAGGGGGCAGCATGGCTACACCTTC	CASSQALHRGQHGYTF
.	.	TRBJ1-1	TRBV7-9	TGTGCCAGCAGTTCCGTCCCGGAAGCTTTCTTT	CASSSVPEAFF
TRBD2	.	TRBJ2-3	TRBV5-4	TGTGCCAGCAGCTTGATAGGACTAGCGAACACAGATACGCAGTATTTT	CASSLIGLANTDTQYF
TRBD2	.	TRBJ2-2	TRBV6-4	TGTGCCAGCAGTCAAAGCCCGGGACTAGCGGGGGCGCCCGGGGAGCTGTTTTTT	CASSQSPGLAGAPGELFF
.	.	TRBJ2-4	TRBV7-2	TGTGCCAGCAGCCCAACGAACTCTCGCAACATTCAGTACTTC	CASSPTNSRNIQYF
TRBD1	few	TRBJ1-3	TRBV25-1	TGTGCCAGCAGCCACCAGGGGGCATCTGGAAACACCATATATTTT	CASSHQGASGNTIYF
.	.	TRBJ2-3	TRBV19	TGTGCCAGTAGTATACGGGTTAGCACAGATACGCAGTATTTT	CASSIRVSTDTQYF
.	.	TRBJ1-1	TRBV6-5	TGTGCCAGCGGAGCCTACATAGAGAACACTGAAGCTTTCTTT	CASGAYIENTEAFF
.	.	TRBJ2-3	TRBV25-1	TGTGCCAGCAGTGAGCTCGGAGCGGCTGACACAGATACGCAGTATTTT	CASSELGAADTDTQYF
TRBD2	.	TRBJ2-2	TRBV5-4	TGTGCCAGCAGCTTGAGAGAGCGGGGGGACACCGGGGAGCTGTTTTTT	CASSLRERGDTGELFF
.	.	TRBJ1-2	TRBV20-1	TGCAGTGCTTTAGGAGGCTATGGCTACACCTTC	CSALGGYGYTF
.	.	TRBJ2-5	TRBV7-9	TGTGCCAGCAGCTTCGGTGCACAAGAGACCCAGTACTTC	CASSFGAQETQYF
.	once	TRBJ1-1	TRBV12-3/TRBV12-4	TGTGCCAGCAGTTTAGCGGCAGAGGCTGAAGCTTTCTTT	CASSLAAEAEAFF
TRBD2	.	TRBJ2-1	TRBV3-1/TRBV3-2	TGTGCCTCGGGACTAGCGGTCTACAATGAGCAGTTCTTC	CASGLAVYNEQFF
TRBD1	.	TRBJ1-3	TRBV28	TGTGCCAGCAGTTTGATACAGGGGCCTGGAAACACCATATATTTT	CASSLIQGPGNTIYF
.	.	TRBJ1-4	TRBV30	TGTGCCTGGAGCGGGGGAATCAGCAAACTGTTTTTT	CAWSGGISKLFF
.	.	TRBJ1-6	TRBV4-1	TGCGCCAGCAGCCAAGCGGATATGGACTTATCACCCCTCCACTTT	CASSQADMDLSPLHF
TRBD1	.	TRBJ2-7	TRBV28	TGTGCCAGCAGATTCCCGCGGACAGGGTTGGGGAACGAGCAGTACTTC	CASRFPRTGLGNEQYF
.	.	TRBJ2-7	TRBV25-1	TGTGCCAGCAGTGACAGACAGGTGACCGAGCAGTACTTC	CASSDRQVTEQYF
TRBD2	.	TRBJ2-3	TRBV2	TGTGCCAGCAGTCCTGTGGGTACTAGCGGGGCCACAGATACGCAGTATTTT	CASSPVGTSGATDTQYF
TRBD2	.	TRBJ2-3	TRBV9	TGTGCCAGCAGCGTAGAACTAGCGGGGGGGTTCGACACAGATACGCAGTATTTT	CASSVELAGGFDTDTQYF
.	few	TRBJ1-1	TRBV10-3	TGTGCCAGTCGCGGCAATGGTGAAGCTTTCTTT	CASRGNGEAFF
.	.	TRBJ1-1	TRBV28	TGTGCCAGCAGTTTATCGGCGGGCCTCACCGGCGGGGCTTTCTTT	CASSLSAGLTGGAFF
TRBD1	.	TRBJ2-4	TRBV10-3	TGTGCCATCAGTGATAGGGGGCAGGCCAAAAACATTCAGTACTTC	CAISDRGQAKNIQYF
.	.	TRBJ2-7	TRBV19	TGTGCCAGTAGTATAGCGGGTCTCTACGAGCAGTACTTC	CASSIAGLYEQYF
TRBD1	.	TRBJ1-3	TRBV4-1	TGCGCCAGCAGCCGGGAGGGACAGGGGGCAGACACCATATATTTT	CASSREGQGADTIYF
TRBD1	.	TRBJ1-2	TRBV6-2/TRBV6-3	TGTGCCAGCAGTACTCCGGGACAGGGGGACTATGGCTACACCTTC	CASSTPGQGDYGYTF
TRBD1	.	TRBJ2-7	TRBV6-4	TGTGCCAGCAGTGACGAGGACAGGGGTTACGAGCAGTACTTC	CASSDEDRGYEQYF
.	.	TRBJ2-5	TRBV5-1	TGCGCCAGCAGCCTCGGGACATTCCAAGAGACCCAGTACTTC	CASSLGTFQETQYF